Below, one T cell receptor (beta chain) is given with its context. Antigen: not known. The data were obtained in a study of post-analysis software for immune sequencing data. Study-level points and caveats: TRBV segments more frequent in patients than in controls numbered roughly five and included TRBV5-6, TRBV5-1 and TRBV20-1.

Trimming took 3 bases from V and 3 from J; bases not matched to a gene: 7. CDR3 length: 14 residues. CDR1 SQVTM and CDR2 ANQGSEA come from the germline V gene. Researchers reported that TCR beta cDNA libraries carried unique molecular identifiers. Input of roughly 0.85 to 11 million T cells yielded 400,000 to 550,000 cDNA molecules. One entry per CDR3 protein, called by TCRdb with MiXCR from the PCR reads. In the table there are about 810,000 distinct CDR3 sequences, about 50% of which are singletons. The clonotype was recovered from a girl aged 10 to 17 with multiple sclerosis. The V gene is TRBV29-1, the J gene TRBJ2-5; 7 bases map to TRBD2. What was sequenced was blood. In DNA form, the CDR3 reads TGCAGCGTTGAGGGGGACTATCCGGAAGAGACCCAGTACTTC. Translated: CSVEGDYPEETQYF.